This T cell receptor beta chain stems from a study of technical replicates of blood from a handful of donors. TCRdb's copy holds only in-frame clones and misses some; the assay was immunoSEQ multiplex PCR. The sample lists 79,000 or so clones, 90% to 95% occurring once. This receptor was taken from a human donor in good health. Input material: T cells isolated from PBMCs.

Written as DNA, the CDR3 is TGTGCCAGCAGCTTAGGATCGACGTTAGTGGGAGAGAACACTGAAGCTTTCTTT. Its protein is CASSLGSTLVGENTEAFF. The V call is TRBV7-9, the J call TRBJ1-1; D not certain. V gave up 1 base and J gave up 1 base, with 19 bases separating them. The CDR3 is made up of 18 amino acids. Looked up from germline, CDR1 is SEHNR and CDR2 is FQNEAQ (reference sequence).